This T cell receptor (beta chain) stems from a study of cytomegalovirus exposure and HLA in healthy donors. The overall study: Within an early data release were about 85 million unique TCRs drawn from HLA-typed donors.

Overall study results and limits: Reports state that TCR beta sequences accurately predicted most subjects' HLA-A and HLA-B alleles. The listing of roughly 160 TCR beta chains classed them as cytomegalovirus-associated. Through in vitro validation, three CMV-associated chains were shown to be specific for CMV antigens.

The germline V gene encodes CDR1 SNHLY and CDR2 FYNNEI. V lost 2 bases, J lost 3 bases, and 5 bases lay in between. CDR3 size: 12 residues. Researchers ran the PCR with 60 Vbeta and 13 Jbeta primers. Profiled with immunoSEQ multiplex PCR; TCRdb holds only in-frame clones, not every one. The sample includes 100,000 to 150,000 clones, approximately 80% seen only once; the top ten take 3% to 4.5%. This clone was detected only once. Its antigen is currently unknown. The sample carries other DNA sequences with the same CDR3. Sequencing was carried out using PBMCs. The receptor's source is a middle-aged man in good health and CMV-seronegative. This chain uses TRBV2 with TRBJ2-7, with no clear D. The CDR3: CASSESGYEQYF. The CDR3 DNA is TGTGCCAGCAGTGAATCGGGCTACGAGCAGTACTTC.